This passage covers 19 T cell receptor beta chains from one sample sequenced in a study of tumor and adjacent non-tumor tissue in lung cancer (dated by TCRdb to 2016 to 2019). RNA was isolated from bulk, unsorted tissue, and RNA quality was assessed with a NanoDrop ND-1000 and an Agilent 2100. Library generation was performed with multiplex PCR. For sequencing, an Illumina HiSeq 2500 was employed. TCRbeta libraries were constructed through three rounds of nested PCR with primers (Table S4) according to protocols modified from ARM-PCR. The raw public reads went through TCRdb reprocessing: fastp at Q25, MiXCR clone calling, in-frame beta chains kept. Every distinct CDR3 protein forms one entry, paired with its most common genes and DNA. The sample includes over 110,000 distinct CDR3 sequences, with around 67% observed a single time. Together, the top ten hold 15% to 20% of the sample. Sequencing used lung tumor tissue. These receptors were obtained from a man in his 60s with small cell lung cancer.

A remark on this clonotype: This may be a read error: a much more frequent sequence differs by one nucleotide. The chain joins TRBV6-1 to TRBJ2-7; D is perhaps TRBD1 (5 bases). Germline-derived CDR1 and CDR2 are MNHNS and SASEGT. Trimming left V 6 bases short and J 8 bases short, with 20 bases between. The CDR3 covers 14 residues. CDR3 DNA: TGTGCCAGCAGACGACACCTCGGAGAGGACAAGCAGTACTTC. Its translation: CASRRHLGEDKQYF.

As regards this clonotype: An end of the junction differs from the germline gene, which may be a read error. The V gene is TRBV6-5, the J gene TRBJ1-6; the D is unclear. There are 14 residues in the CDR3. In germline, CDR1 is MNHEY, CDR2 SVGAGI. In nucleotides, the CDR3 is TGTACCAGCAGTTACAAACGAGCTAATTCACCCCTCCACTTT. This encodes CTSSYKRANSPLHF.

This clonotype has at least ten counts. CDR3 residues: CSGRLAGVTPNNEQFF. Here the CDR3 DNA reads TGCAGCGGTCGACTAGCGGGAGTAACCCCTAACAATGAGCAGTTCTTC. This sequence joins TRBV29-1 and TRBJ2-1, with 12 nucleotides matching TRBD2. With 7 bases clipped from V and 5 bases from J, the junction kept 12 bases outside the gene matches. Germline CDR1 and CDR2: SQVTM and ANQGSEA. The CDR3 extends over 16 amino acids.

The chain carries TRBV11-2 and TRBJ2-3, with D perhaps TRBD2 (5 bases). The CDR3 loop spans 16 amino acids. The ends were cut back, 10 bases at V and 2 bases at J, with 22 bases in the middle. Germline V gives CDR1 SGHAT, CDR2 FQNNGV. The CDR3 DNA is TGTGCCATCAACCTCCTAGGAAGCGGCGTCACAGATACGCAGTATTTT. It translates to CAINLLGSGVTDTQYF. The full variable domain, with the rest looked up from reference TRBV11-2 and TRBJ2-3, is EAGVAQSPRYKIIEKRQSVAFWCNPISGHATLYWYQQILGQGPKLLIQFQNNGVVDDSQLPKDRFSAERLKGVDSTLKIQPAKLEDSAVYLCAINLLGSGVTDTQYFGPGTRLTVL.

This clonotype was seen a single time. V usage is TRBV12-3 or TRBV12-4 and J usage is TRBJ2-7; D assignment may be TRBD1 or TRBD2 (5 bases each). The V gene lost 3 bases and the J gene lost 9 bases, with 12 bases spanning the gap. The CDR3 totals 12 residues. As DNA, the CDR3 is TGTGCCAGCAGTTTCGGGGACGCGGTGCAGTACTTC. This gives the protein CASSFGDAVQYF.

Notes on this clonotype: One end of the junction fails to match germline, which may point to a read error. The chain recombines TRBV28 with TRBJ1-2; no firm D call. The CDR3 contains 14 residues. Germline V gives CDR1 MDHEN, CDR2 SYDVKM. CDR3 amino acids: CASSLGLGSYGYTF. The CDR3 DNA follows: TGTGCCAGCAGTTTGGGCCTCGGGAGCTATGGTTACACCTTC.

Details on this clonotype: At one end the junction does not follow the germline gene, possibly because of a read error. J is TRBJ2-1 and V is TRBV11-2, with 7 bases that match TRBD2. The V gene's germline CDR1 is SGHAT and CDR2 FQNNGV. The CDR3 runs 14 residues. CDR3 bases: TGTGCTAGCAGCTCACTGACTAGCTGTGTTGAGAAGTTCTTC. It specifies CASSSLTSCVEKFF.

For this clonotype: In this CDR3 the conserved last residue, phenylalanine or tryptophan, is missing, so a read error is likely. This CDR3 reads CASSYNGRGGNTIYL. The CDR3 region has the DNA TGTGCCAGCAGTTACAACGGACGAGGAGGAAACACCATATATCTT. V gene TRBV6-2 or TRBV6-3 combines with J gene TRBJ1-3; D is unresolved. The CDR3 contains 15 residues. CDR1 MNHEY and CDR2 SVGEGT come from the germline V gene. V lost 2 bases, J lost 4 bases, and 12 bases lay in between.

This clonotype has more than one count but fewer than ten. This rearrangement joins TRBV20-1 to TRBJ1-2; the match to TRBD1 covers 11 bases. This CDR3 is built from 13 residues. The V gene end was trimmed by 6 bases and the J gene end by 6 bases; junction bases not matched to a gene: 6. Germline CDR1 DFQATT, CDR2 SNEGSKA (reference sequence). The CDR3, as DNA: TGCAGTGCCAAGGACAGGGGGCGGAATGGCTACACCTTC. Encoded protein: CSAKDRGRNGYTF.

Regarding this clonotype: Compared with germline, one end of the junction differs, possibly owing to a read error. The DNA for the CDR3 is TGTGCCAGCAGCGAAGGGACTATCGGTGGCAATGAGCAGTTCTTC. It encodes CASSEGTIGGNEQFF. The chain has TRBV6-1 and TRBJ2-1; 7 bases are shared with TRBD2. Germline CDR1 MNHNS, CDR2 SASEGT. The CDR3 is 15 residues long.

Concerning this clonotype: A much larger clone is a single base away; this may be a read error. This chain joins TRBV20-1 and TRBJ2-1, with a tentative D call TRBD1 (6 bases). In germline, CDR1 is DFQATT, CDR2 SNEGSKA (reference sequence). The CDR3 covers 13 residues. DNA for the CDR3: TGCACTGCTAGCCAAGGGGGTGACAATGAGCAGTTCTTC. It yields the protein CTASQGGDNEQFF.

This clonotype was recorded many times. This sequence joins TRBV20-1 and TRBJ1-1; D gene unclear. The V end lost 1 base, the J end lost 3 bases, and 15 bases lay between the germline ends. The germline V gene encodes CDR1 DFQATT and CDR2 SNEGSKA (reference sequence). The CDR3 contains 15 residues. The CDR3 here is CSARAGGRRDTEAFF. The CDR3 region has the DNA TGCAGTGCTAGAGCAGGCGGGCGGAGGGACACTGAAGCTTTCTTT.

This chain connects TRBV10-3 to TRBJ2-7; 9 bases map to TRBD1. The CDR3 has 16 residues. Germline lookup yields CDR1 ENHRY and CDR2 SYGVKD. The CDR3 DNA is TGTGCCGTCAGTGAGTCCGGGATAACAGGGGGCTATGAGCCGTACGTC. Translation: CAVSESGITGGYEPYV.

The chain joins TRBV20-1 to TRBJ2-2, with unresolved D. CDR1 is DFQATT and CDR2 is SNEGSKA in the germline V gene (reference sequence). This CDR3 comprises 16 residues. Trimming took off 3 bases at V and 1 base at J, with 15 bases between the two ends. DNA of the CDR3: TGCAGTGCTAGGCAGGTGGGCAAAAGGAACACCGGGGAGCTGTTTTTT. Translated, it gives CSARQVGKRNTGELFF.

This sequence joins TRBV11-3 and TRBJ2-2; D might be TRBD1 (5 bases). The CDR3 covers 15 residues. V was shortened by 5 bases and J by 3 bases, with 13 bases between the two germline ends. The germline V gene encodes CDR1 SGHNT and CDR2 YENEEA. As DNA, the CDR3 is TGTGCCAGCAGCCCGGACACCTATTACACCGGGGAGCTGTTTTTT. Residues: CASSPDTYYTGELFF.

As regards this clonotype: A much larger clone sits a single nucleotide away, making a read error possible. J is TRBJ2-5 and V is TRBV12-3 or TRBV12-4; D is unclear. This CDR3 spans 13 amino acids. The V gene lost 6 bases and the J gene lost 5 bases, with 13 bases spanning the gap. DNA for the CDR3: TGTGCCAGCAGCGAGATAGTTTCGGAGACCCAGTACTTC. It specifies CASSEIVSETQYF.

This rearrangement joins TRBV10-3 to TRBJ2-7; D may correspond to TRBD1 or TRBD2 (7 bases each). V lost 5 bases and J lost 7, with 15 bases in between. The CDR3 sequence is 13 residues long. The germline V gene encodes CDR1 ENHRY and CDR2 SYGVKD. CDR3 in amino acids: CAISISRGGEQYV. The CDR3 DNA sequence: TGTGCCATCAGTATCAGCAGGGGGGGTGAGCAGTACGTC.

Remarks on this clonotype: The junction does not match germline at one end; this may be a read error. The chain combines TRBV6-5 with TRBJ2-3; D is undetermined. Germline CDR1 MNHEY, CDR2 SVGAGI. This CDR3 has 14 residues. DNA of the CDR3: TGTACCAGCAGGCACGACACAGGCACAGATACGCAGTATTTT. This gives the protein CTSRHDTGTDTQYF.

To note about this clonotype: One base away lies a much larger clone, so this may be a sequencing read error. The CDR3 is CASRPAGPSYNEHFF. CDR3 in DNA: TGCGCCAGCAGGCCAGCGGGCCCTTCCTACAATGAGCATTTCTTC. The V and J genes are TRBV4-1 and TRBJ2-1; possibly TRBD2 for D (6 bases). Germline lookup yields CDR1 MGHRA and CDR2 YSYEKL. The CDR3 totals 15 residues.